A selection of T cell receptor beta chains follows, all from one sample in a study of long-term antiretroviral therapy in people with HIV. Produced via immunoSEQ multiplex PCR; TCRdb's table is partial and in-frame only. The sample gives some 35,000 clones, 80% to 90% of which show up once; roughly 8.6% is in the top ten. The specimen comprised unsorted PBMCs, sampled 0.4 years before starting antiretroviral therapy. The receptors were sampled from a young man with HIV. CDR3s include the opening cysteine and the closing phenylalanine or tryptophan. A D gene is named only where the DNA matches it firmly. The size entry is marked missing in some rows and otherwise reads once, few, many or a size class.

>TRBJ2-1|TRBD2|TRBV6-6|.|12
TGTGCCAGCAGTTACCCGGGGGGTGAGCAGTTCTTC
CASSYPGGEQFF
>TRBJ2-2|.|TRBV16|.|16
TGTGCCAGCAGCCGCGGGGGACACGCGAACACCGGGGAGCTGTTTTTT
CASSRGGHANTGELFF
>TRBJ2-5|.|TRBV27|.|14
TGTGCCAGCAGTTTAAGCCTAAATGGGGGGACCCAGTACTTC
CASSLSLNGGTQYF
>TRBJ2-7|.|TRBV6-6|.|12
TGTGCCAGCAGTTACGCGGGGACCGAGCAGTACTTC
CASSYAGTEQYF
>TRBJ2-2|TRBD1|TRBV25-1|.|15
TGTGCCAGCAGTGACATAGGACAGGGGGTCAGGGAGCTGTTTTTT
CASSDIGQGVRELFF
>TRBJ2-2|.|TRBV7-9|.|14
TGTGCCAGCAGCTTCAGGGAGTTTGGCGGGGAGCTGTTTTTT
CASSFREFGGELFF
>TRBJ2-1|TRBD2|TRBV4-1|.|15
TGCGCCAGCAGCCATTTAGCGGGAGTCTACAATGAGCAGTTCTTC
CASSHLAGVYNEQFF
>TRBJ2-7|.|TRBV5-1|.|13
TGCGCCAGCAGCCGCACCCGCAGCTACGAGCAGTACTTC
CASSRTRSYEQYF
>TRBJ2-7|.|TRBV27|.|14
TGTGCCAGCAGTACCCACCAGGGGCCCAACGAGCAGTACTTC
CASSTHQGPNEQYF
>TRBJ2-7|.|TRBV4-2|.|18
TGTGCCAGCAGCCAAGATTCGGGTTTTAGGCGGAGCTCCTACGAGCAGTACTTC
CASSQDSGFRRSSYEQYF
>TRBJ2-5|.|TRBV7-9|.|15
TGTGCCAGCAGCCCCTCAAGTAGGGGCCAAGAGACCCAGTACTTC
CASSPSSRGQETQYF
>TRBJ2-3|.|TRBV5-5|.|17
TGTGCCAGCAGCTTGGGGGCGGGTGGAGTGGCCACAGATACGCAGTATTTT
CASSLGAGGVATDTQYF
>TRBJ2-7|TRBD1|TRBV7-2|.|15
TGTGCCAGCAGCTTCAACAGGGGTTCCATAGGCGAGCAGTACTTC
CASSFNRGSIGEQYF
>TRBJ2-1|.|TRBV30|.|12
TGTGCCTGGAGCGCACTGTACAATGAGCAGTTCTTC
CAWSALYNEQFF
>TRBJ2-5|TRBD2|TRBV7-9|.|17
TGTGCCAGCGGAATGGGACTAGCGGGAACTTTCCAAGAGACCCAGTACTTC
CASGMGLAGTFQETQYF
>TRBJ1-1|.|TRBV7-9|once|14
TGTGCCAGCAGCCCGACAGAGATGAACACTGAAGCTTTCTTT
CASSPTEMNTEAFF
>TRBJ1-2|.|TRBV4-1|.|19
TGCGCCAGCAGTCCTTACGCCGGGTCAGGGATGTCAGCTAACTATGGCTACACCTTC
CASSPYAGSGMSANYGYTF
>TRBJ2-7|.|TRBV5-1|.|16
TGCGCCAGCAGCTTGCTAGCGGGGACAGGGTTGTACGAGCAGTACTTC
CASSLLAGTGLYEQYF
>TRBJ2-7|.|TRBV30|.|13
TGTGCCTTAACACAGGGAGTCGAATACGAGCAGTACTTC
CALTQGVEYEQYF
>TRBJ1-6|.|TRBV5-8|.|15
TGTGCCAGCACTACTAGGGGCAGGGTAAATTCACCCCTCCACTTT
CASTTRGRVNSPLHF
>TRBJ2-2|TRBD1|TRBV9|.|16
TGTGCCAGCAGCGAGAAGGGACAGGGAATGCCCGGGGAGCTGTTTTTT
CASSEKGQGMPGELFF
>TRBJ2-1|.|TRBV7-9|.|12
TGTGCCAGCAGCTTATATCTTAATGAGCAGTTCTTC
CASSLYLNEQFF
>TRBJ2-1|.|TRBV28|once|15
TGTGCCAGCAGTTTCAGGGTGAGCTCCTACAATGAGCAGTTCTTC
CASSFRVSSYNEQFF